This TCR beta chain was identified during a study of cytomegalovirus exposure and HLA in healthy donors. In regard to this clone: Antigen specificity is unknown.

The PCR employed 60 Vbeta primers together with 13 Jbeta primers. TCRdb's table, derived via immunoSEQ multiplex PCR, lists solely in-frame clones and lacks some. The table for this sample gives roughly 200,000 clones. Study-wide results and limits: Follow-up analysis seemed to connect common viral pathogens with several of the most significant clusters identified.

This CDR3 is 16 amino acids long. The trim removed 3 bases at V and 7 bases at J, leaving 14 bases unmatched. The germline CDR1 and CDR2 sequences are ENHRY and SYGVKD. This sequence joins TRBV10-3 and TRBJ2-7, with 8 bases that match TRBD2. The source is a man aged 25 to 40 in good health and CMV-seronegative. The sequencing input was PBMCs. The CDR3 region is CAISDNGRDFQVEQYF. CDR3 coding DNA: TGTGCCATCAGTGATAACGGGAGGGATTTCCAGGTTGAGCAGTACTTC.